This T cell receptor (beta chain) was observed in a study of T cells in Graves' hyperthyroidism and ophthalmopathy. Used for diagnoses were clinical symptoms, serum thyroxine and TRAb, thyroid ultrasound and orbital computed tomography. Using RNA transcripts as the source, TCR beta CDR3 regions were amplified. The study used the HTBI primer set for a first-round RT-PCR of the TCR CDR3. TCRdb processed the multiplex PCR reads anew with MiXCR; each CDR3 protein has one entry. The sample lists roughly 180,000 distinct CDR3 sequences; about 17% were seen once. Germline CDR1 LGHNT, CDR2 FRNRAP. V was shortened by 2 bases and J by 4 bases, with 17 bases between the two germline ends. The length of the CDR3 is 16 residues.

The chain is built from TRBV12-5 and TRBJ1-2; D is possibly TRBD1 (5 bases). The source of this sequence is a woman in her 50s with Graves' hyperthyroidism. Sequencing input: blood. The CDR3 coding sequence is TGTGCTAGTGGTTTGACGAGGACACAACTCCTCTATGGCTACACCTTC. Translating it yields CASGLTRTQLLYGYTF.